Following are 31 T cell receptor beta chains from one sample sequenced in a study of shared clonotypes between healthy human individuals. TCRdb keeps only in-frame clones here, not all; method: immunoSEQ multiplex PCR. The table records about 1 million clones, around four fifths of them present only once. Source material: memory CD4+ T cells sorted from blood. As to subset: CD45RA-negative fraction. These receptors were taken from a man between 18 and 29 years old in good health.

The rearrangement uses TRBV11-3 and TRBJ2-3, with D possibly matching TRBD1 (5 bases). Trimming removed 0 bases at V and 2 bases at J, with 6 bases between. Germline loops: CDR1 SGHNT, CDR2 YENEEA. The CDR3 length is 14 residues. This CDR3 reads CASSLDGATDTQYF. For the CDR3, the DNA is TGTGCCAGCAGCTTAGATGGGGCCACAGATACGCAGTATTTT.

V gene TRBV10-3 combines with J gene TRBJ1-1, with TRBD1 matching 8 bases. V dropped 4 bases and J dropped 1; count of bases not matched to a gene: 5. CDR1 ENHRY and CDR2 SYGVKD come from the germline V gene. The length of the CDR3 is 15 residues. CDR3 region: CAISGKQGGNTEAFF. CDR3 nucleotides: TGTGCCATCAGTGGGAAACAGGGGGGGAACACTGAAGCTTTCTTT.

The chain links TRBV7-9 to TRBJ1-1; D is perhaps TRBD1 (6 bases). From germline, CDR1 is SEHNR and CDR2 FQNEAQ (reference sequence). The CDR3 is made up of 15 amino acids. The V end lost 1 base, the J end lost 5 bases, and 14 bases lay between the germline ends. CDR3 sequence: CASSLGRGGTTEAFF. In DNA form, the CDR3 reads TGTGCCAGCAGCTTAGGTCGGGGGGGCACAACTGAAGCTTTCTTT.

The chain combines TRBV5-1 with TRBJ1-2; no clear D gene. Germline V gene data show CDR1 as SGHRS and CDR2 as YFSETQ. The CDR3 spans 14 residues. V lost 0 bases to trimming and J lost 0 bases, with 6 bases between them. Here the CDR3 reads CASSLDPSNYGYTF. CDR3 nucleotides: TGCGCCAGCAGCTTGGACCCGTCTAACTATGGCTACACCTTC.

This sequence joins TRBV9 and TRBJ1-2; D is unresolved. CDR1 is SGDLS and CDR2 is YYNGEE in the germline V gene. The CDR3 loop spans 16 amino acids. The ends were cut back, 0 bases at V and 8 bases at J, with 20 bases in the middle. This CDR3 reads CASSVDRRHSSIGYTF. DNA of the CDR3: TGTGCCAGCAGCGTAGATAGGCGGCATTCCAGTATCGGCTACACCTTC.

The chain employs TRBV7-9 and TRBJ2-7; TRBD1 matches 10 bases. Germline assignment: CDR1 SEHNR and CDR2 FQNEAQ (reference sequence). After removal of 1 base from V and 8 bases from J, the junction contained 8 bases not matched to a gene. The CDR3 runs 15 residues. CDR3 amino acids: CASSLESRTGGKQYF. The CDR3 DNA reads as TGTGCCAGCAGCTTAGAAAGTCGGACAGGGGGAAAGCAGTACTTC.

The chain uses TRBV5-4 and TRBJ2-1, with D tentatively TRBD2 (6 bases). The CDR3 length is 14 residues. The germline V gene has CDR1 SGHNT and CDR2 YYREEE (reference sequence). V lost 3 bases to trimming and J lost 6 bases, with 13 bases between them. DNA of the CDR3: TGTGCCAGCAGCTCCCGGGACTCAATCAATGAGCAGTTCTTC. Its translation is CASSSRDSINEQFF.

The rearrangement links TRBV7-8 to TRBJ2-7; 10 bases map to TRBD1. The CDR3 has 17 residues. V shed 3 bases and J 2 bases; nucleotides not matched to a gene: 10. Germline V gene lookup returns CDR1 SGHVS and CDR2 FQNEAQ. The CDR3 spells CASSLKTGTGATYEQYF. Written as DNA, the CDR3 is TGTGCCAGCAGCTTGAAAACCGGGACAGGGGCTACCTACGAGCAGTACTTC.

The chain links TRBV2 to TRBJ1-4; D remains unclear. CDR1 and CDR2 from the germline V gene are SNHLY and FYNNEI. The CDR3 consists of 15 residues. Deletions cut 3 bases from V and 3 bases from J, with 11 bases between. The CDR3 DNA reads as TGTGCCAGCAGTGAGGGAGGTCAGCCTAATGAAAAACTGTTTTTT. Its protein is CASSEGGQPNEKLFF.

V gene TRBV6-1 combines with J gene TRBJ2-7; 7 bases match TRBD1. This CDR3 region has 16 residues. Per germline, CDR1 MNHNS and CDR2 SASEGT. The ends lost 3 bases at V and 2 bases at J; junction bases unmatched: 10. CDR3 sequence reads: CASSDWVQQGPYEQYF. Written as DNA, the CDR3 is TGTGCCAGCAGTGATTGGGTCCAACAGGGGCCCTACGAGCAGTACTTC.

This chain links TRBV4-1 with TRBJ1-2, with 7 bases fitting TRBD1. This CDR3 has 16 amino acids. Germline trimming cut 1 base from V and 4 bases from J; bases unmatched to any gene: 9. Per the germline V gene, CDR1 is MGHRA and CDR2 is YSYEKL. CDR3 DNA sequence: TGCGCCAGCAGCCAAGGCTCAACAGGGGCTTCCTATGGCTACACCTTC. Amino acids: CASSQGSTGASYGYTF.

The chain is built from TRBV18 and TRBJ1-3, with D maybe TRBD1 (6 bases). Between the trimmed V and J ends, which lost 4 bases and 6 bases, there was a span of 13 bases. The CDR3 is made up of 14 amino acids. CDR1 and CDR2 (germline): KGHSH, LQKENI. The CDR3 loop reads CASSRTSGENTIYF. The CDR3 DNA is TGTGCCAGCTCACGCACGTCAGGGGAAAACACCATATATTTT.

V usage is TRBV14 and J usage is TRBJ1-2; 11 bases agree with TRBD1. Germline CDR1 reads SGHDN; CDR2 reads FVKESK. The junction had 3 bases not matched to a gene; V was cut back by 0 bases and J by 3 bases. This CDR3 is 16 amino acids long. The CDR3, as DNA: TGTGCCAGCAGCCAAGATGGGGGACAGGGGGACTATGGCTACACCTTC. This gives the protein CASSQDGGQGDYGYTF.

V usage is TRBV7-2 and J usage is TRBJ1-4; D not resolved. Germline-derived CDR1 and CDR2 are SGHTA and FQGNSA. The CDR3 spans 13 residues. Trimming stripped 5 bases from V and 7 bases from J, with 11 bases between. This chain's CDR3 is CASSQQRGEKLFF. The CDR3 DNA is TGTGCCAGCAGCCAACAGCGAGGTGAAAAACTGTTTTTT.

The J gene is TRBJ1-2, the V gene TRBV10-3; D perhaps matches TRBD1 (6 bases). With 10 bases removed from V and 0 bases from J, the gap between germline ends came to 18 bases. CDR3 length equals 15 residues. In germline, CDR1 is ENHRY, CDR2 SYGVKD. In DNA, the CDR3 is TGTGCCACGGGGACCCGGACAGCCTCTAACTATGGCTACACCTTC. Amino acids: CATGTRTASNYGYTF.

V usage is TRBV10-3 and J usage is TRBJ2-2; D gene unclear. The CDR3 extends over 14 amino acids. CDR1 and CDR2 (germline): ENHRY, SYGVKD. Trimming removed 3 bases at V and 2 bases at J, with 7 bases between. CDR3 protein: CAISDRLNTGELFF. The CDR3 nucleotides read TGTGCCATCAGTGACAGGCTAAACACCGGGGAGCTGTTTTTT.

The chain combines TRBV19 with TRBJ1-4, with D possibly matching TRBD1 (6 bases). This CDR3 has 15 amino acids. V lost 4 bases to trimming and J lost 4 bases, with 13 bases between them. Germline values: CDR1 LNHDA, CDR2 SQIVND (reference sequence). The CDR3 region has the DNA TGTGCCAGTAGTACCAACAGGGACGATAATGAAAAACTGTTTTTT. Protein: CASSTNRDDNEKLFF.

For the CDR3, the DNA is TGTGCCAGTAAACAGGGGTCGGGCACCGGGGAGCTGTTTTTT. Translated: CASKQGSGTGELFF. The chain combines TRBV19 with TRBJ2-2, with 7 bases fitting TRBD1. The V segment lost 7 bases and the J segment 4 bases; nucleotides outside the gene matches: 6. This CDR3 contains 14 residues. The germline CDR1 and CDR2 sequences are LNHDA and SQIVND (reference sequence).

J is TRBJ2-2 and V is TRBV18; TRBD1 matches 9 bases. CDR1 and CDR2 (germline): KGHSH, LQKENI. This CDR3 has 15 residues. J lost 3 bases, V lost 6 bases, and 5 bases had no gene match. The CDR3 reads CASSPRTGDTGELFF. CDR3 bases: TGTGCCAGCTCTCCGCGGACAGGGGACACCGGGGAGCTGTTTTTT.

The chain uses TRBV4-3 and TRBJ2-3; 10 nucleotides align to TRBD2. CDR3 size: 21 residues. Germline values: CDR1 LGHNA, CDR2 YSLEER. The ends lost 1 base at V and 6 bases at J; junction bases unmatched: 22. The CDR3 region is CASSQGPGLANSGGGFDTQYF. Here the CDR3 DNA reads TGCGCCAGCAGCCAAGGCCCGGGACTAGCGAACTCAGGAGGGGGGTTTGATACGCAGTATTTT.

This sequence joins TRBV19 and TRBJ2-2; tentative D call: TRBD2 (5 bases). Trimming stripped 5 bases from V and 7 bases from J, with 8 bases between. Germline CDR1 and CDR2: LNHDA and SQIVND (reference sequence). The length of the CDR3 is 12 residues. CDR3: CASSLGVGELFF. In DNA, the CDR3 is TGTGCCAGTAGTCTCGGGGTCGGGGAGCTGTTTTTT.

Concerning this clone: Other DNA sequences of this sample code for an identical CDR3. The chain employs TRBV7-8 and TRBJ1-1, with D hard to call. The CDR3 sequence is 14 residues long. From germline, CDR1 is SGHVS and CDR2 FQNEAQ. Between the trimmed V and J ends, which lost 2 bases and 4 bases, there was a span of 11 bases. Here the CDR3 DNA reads TGTGCCAGCAGCTTAACACCGTGGGGCACTGAAGCTTTCTTT. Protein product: CASSLTPWGTEAFF.

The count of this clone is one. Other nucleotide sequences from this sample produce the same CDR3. For the CDR3, the DNA is TGCGCCAGCAGCTTGGTCGGGTACGAGCAGTACTTC. Amino acid sequence: CASSLVGYEQYF. The J gene is TRBJ2-7, the V gene TRBV5-1; D remains ambiguous. Germline CDR1 and CDR2: SGHRS and YFSETQ. The CDR3 covers 12 residues. The V gene lost 0 bases and the J gene lost 4 bases, with 5 bases spanning the gap.

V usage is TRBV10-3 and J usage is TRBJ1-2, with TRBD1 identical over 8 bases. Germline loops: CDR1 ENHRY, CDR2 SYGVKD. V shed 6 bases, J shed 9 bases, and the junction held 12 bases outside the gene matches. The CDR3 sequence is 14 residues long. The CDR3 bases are TGTGCCATCAGGGGGATTCAGGGGGCAATCAGCTACACCTTC. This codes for CAIRGIQGAISYTF.

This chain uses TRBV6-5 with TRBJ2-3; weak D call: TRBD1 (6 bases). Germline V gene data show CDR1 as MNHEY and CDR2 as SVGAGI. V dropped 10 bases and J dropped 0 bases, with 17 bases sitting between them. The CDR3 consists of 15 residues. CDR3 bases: TGTGCCACCAAAAAGGACAGTTTTAGCACAGATACGCAGTATTTT. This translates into CATKKDSFSTDTQYF.

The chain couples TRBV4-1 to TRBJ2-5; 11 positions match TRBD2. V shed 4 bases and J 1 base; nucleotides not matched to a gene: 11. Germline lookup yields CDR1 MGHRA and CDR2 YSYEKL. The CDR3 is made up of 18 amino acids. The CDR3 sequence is CASSLRTSGSILQETQYF. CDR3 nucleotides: TGCGCCAGCAGCCTTCGGACTAGCGGGTCTATACTCCAAGAGACCCAGTACTTC.

The CDR3 region has the DNA TGTGCCAGCAGCCGAGCTGAAGGGGGAGGCGGCTACACCTTC. Translating gives CASSRAEGGGGYTF. This chain uses TRBV6-5 with TRBJ1-2; TRBD1 might be the D (6 bases). The V and J ends lost 6 bases and 8 bases respectively, with 19 bases between them. Germline loops: CDR1 MNHEY, CDR2 SVGAGI. The CDR3 is 14 residues long.

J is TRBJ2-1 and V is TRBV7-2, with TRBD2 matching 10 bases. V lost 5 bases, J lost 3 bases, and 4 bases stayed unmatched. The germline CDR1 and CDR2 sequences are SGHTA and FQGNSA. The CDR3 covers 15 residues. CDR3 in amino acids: CASSISGGYYNEQFF. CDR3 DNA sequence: TGTGCCAGCAGCATTAGCGGGGGGTACTACAATGAGCAGTTCTTC.

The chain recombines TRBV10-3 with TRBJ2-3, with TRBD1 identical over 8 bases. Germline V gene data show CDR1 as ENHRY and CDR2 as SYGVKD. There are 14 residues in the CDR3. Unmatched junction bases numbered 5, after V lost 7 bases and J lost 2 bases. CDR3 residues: CAITRDRNTDTQYF. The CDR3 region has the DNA TGTGCCATCACCCGGGACAGGAACACAGATACGCAGTATTTT.

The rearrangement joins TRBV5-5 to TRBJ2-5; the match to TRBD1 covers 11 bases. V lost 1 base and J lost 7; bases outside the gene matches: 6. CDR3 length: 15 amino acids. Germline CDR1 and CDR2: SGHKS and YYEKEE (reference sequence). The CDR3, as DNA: TGTGCCAGCAGCTTGTTTCTGGGACAGGGGGGGACCCAGTACTTC. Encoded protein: CASSLFLGQGGTQYF.

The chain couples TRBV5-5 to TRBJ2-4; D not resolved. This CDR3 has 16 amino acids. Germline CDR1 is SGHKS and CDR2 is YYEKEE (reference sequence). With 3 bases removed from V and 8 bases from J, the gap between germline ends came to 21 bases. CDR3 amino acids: CASSSTPPTVPDIQYF. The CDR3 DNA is TGTGCCAGCAGCTCCACCCCGCCGACCGTTCCCGACATTCAGTACTTC.